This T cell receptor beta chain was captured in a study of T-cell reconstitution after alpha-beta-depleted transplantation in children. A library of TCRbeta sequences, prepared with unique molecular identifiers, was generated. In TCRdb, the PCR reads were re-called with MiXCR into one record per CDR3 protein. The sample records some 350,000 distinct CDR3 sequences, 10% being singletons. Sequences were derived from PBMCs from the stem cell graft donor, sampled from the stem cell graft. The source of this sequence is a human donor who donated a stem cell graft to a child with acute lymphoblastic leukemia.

The CDR3 spells CASSLRITLYGAYNEQFF. For the CDR3, the DNA is TGTGCCAGCAGTTTACGGATTACCCTCTACGGGGCCTACAATGAGCAGTTCTTC. V and J are TRBV28 and TRBJ2-1, with TRBD2 as a possible D gene (5 bases). Germline loops: CDR1 MDHEN, CDR2 SYDVKM. Trimming removed 2 bases at V and 2 bases at J, with 19 bases between. This CDR3 has 18 residues.